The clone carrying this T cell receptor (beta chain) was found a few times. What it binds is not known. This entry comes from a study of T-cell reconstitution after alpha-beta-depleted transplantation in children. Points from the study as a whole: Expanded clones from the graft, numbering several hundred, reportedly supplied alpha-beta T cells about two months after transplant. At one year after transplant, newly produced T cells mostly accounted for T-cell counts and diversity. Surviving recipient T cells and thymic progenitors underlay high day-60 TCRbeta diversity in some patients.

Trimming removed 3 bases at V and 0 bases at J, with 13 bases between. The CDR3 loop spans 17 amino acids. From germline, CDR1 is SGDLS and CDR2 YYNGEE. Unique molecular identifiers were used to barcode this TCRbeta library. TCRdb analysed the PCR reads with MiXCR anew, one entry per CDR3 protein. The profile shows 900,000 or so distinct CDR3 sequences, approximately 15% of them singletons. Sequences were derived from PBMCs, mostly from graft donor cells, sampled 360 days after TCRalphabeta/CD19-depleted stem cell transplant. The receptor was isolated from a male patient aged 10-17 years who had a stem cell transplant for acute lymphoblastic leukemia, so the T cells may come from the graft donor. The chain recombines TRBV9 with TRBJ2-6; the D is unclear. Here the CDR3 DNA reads TGTGCCAGCAGCGGAGGCCCACTCCCCTCTGGGGCCAACGTCCTGACTTTC. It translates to CASSGGPLPSGANVLTF.